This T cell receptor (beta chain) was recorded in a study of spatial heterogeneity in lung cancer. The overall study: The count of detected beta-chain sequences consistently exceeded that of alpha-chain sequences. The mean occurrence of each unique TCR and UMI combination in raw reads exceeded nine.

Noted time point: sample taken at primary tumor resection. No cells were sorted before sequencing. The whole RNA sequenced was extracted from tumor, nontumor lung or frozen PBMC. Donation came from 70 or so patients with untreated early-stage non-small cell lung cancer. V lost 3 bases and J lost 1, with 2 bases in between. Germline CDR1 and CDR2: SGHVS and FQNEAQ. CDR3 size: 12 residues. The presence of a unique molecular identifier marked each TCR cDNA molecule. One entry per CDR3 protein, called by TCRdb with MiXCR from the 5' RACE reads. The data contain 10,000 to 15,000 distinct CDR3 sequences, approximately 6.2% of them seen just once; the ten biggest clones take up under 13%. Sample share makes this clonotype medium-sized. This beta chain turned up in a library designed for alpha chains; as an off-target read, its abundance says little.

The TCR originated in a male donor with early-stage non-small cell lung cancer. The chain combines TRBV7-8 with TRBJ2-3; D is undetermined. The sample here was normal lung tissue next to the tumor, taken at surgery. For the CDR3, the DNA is TGTGCCAGCAGCTTGGGCACAGATACGCAGTATTTT. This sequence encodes CASSLGTDTQYF.